A single sample gave rise to the 22 T cell receptor beta chains below, sequenced in a study of T cell responses to AZD1222 COVID-19 vaccine (dated by TCRdb to 2020 to 2022). Libraries came from the immunoSEQ multiplex PCR assay. TCRdb provides this immuneACCESS table in a form limited to in-frame rearrangements. Some clones are lacking; in checked studies, under half of them reflect an unresolved V gene, and why the rest are absent is not known. The sample table records some 150,000 clones; 75% to 95% of these occur just once. In total, the top ten clones hold 2.8% of the sample. What the time point label conveys for this sample: baseline before first vaccination. The treatment or condition label for this specimen denotes: meningococcal conjugate vaccine given as trial control. The input for sequencing was peripheral blood, taken on day 0 of MenACWY control vaccination. The receptors here all came from an adult in good health.

A few counts support this clone. V and J are TRBV24-1 and TRBJ2-1; the D call may be TRBD1 or TRBD2 (5 bases each). Trimming took off 6 bases at V and 4 bases at J, with 9 bases between the two ends. Per the germline V gene, CDR1 is KGHDR and CDR2 is SFDVKD. The CDR3 has 13 amino acids. CDR3 region: CATSTGTYNEQFF. The CDR3 coding sequence is TGTGCCACCAGTACCGGGACGTACAATGAGCAGTTCTTC.

CDR3 coding DNA: TGTGCCAGCAGCCCGTACAGCGGGAGGTTCTCCTACAATGAGCAGTTCTTC. Protein sequence: CASSPYSGRFSYNEQFF. The chain has TRBV7-2 and TRBJ2-1; 9 nucleotides match TRBD2. This CDR3 is built from 17 residues. CDR1 and CDR2 from the germline V gene are SGHTA and FQGNSA. V was pared by 5 bases and J by 0 bases, with 8 bases of the junction left unmatched.

The chain has TRBV7-9 and TRBJ2-1, with 7 bases that match TRBD2. The CDR3 is 17 amino acids. CDR1 SEHNR and CDR2 FQNEAQ come from the germline V gene (reference sequence). J lost 0 bases, V lost 4 bases, and 9 bases had no gene match. CDR3 residues: CASSSIAGLSSYNEQFF. CDR3 DNA sequence: TGTGCCAGCAGCTCTATAGCGGGCCTGAGCTCCTACAATGAGCAGTTCTTC.

Notes on this clone: This specimen includes other DNA sequences encoding the same CDR3. Here the CDR3 reads CASSFGAGEQFF. DNA of the CDR3: TGTGCCAGCAGCTTCGGGGCCGGTGAGCAGTTCTTC. The rearrangement uses TRBV7-3 and TRBJ2-1, with D perhaps given as TRBD1 or TRBD2 (5 bases each). The CDR3 sequence is 12 residues long. CDR1 is SGHTA and CDR2 is FQGTGA in the germline V gene. Trimming pared 3 bases from V and 9 bases from J, leaving 9 bases between.

The V gene is TRBV4-1, the J gene TRBJ2-7, with D maybe TRBD2 (6 bases). The CDR3 runs 12 residues. The germline gives CDR1 MGHRA, CDR2 YSYEKL. Trimming cost V 6 bases and J 3 bases, with 9 bases left between them. CDR3 sequence (DNA): TGCGCCAGCAGTGGAGGGAACTACGAGCAGTACTTC. It specifies CASSGGNYEQYF.

This clone was picked up a small number of times. The chain links TRBV19 to TRBJ1-2; perhaps TRBD1 as D (5 bases). The germline V gene has CDR1 LNHDA and CDR2 SQIVND (reference sequence). V was trimmed by 6 bases and J by 4 bases, leaving 15 bases between them. The CDR3 sequence is 14 residues long. CDR3 in amino acids: CASRGPGISYGYTF. The CDR3 DNA reads TGTGCCAGTAGGGGGCCAGGGATTTCCTATGGCTACACCTTC.

This chain connects TRBV4-2 to TRBJ2-1; D is undetermined. Germline V gives CDR1 LGHNA, CDR2 YNFKEQ. This CDR3 region has 14 residues. Trimming left V 1 base short and J 6 bases short, with 10 bases between. CDR3: CASSQASNVNEQFF. The CDR3 DNA reads as TGTGCCAGCAGCCAAGCCTCAAACGTCAATGAGCAGTTCTTC.

This clone came up once. The rearrangement links TRBV5-1 to TRBJ2-7; TRBD1 matches 11 bases. The length of the CDR3 is 20 residues. The germline CDR1 and CDR2 sequences are SGHRS and YFSETQ. Trimming cost V 0 bases and J 2 bases; bases outside gene matches: 16. CDR3 region: CASSLETRDRGISNPYEQYF. As DNA, the CDR3 is TGCGCCAGCAGCTTGGAAACCCGGGACAGGGGGATCTCGAACCCCTACGAGCAGTACTTC. Combining the CDR3 with reference TRBV5-1 and TRBJ2-7 gives the whole variable domain KAGVTQTPRYLIKTRGQQVTLSCSPISGHRSVSWYQQTPGQGLQFLFEYFSETQRNKGNFPGRFSGRQFSNSRSEMNVSTLELGDSALYLCASSLETRDRGISNPYEQYFGPGTRLTVT.

The CDR3 sequence is CAVTPGPSTEAFF. CDR3 bases: TGTGCCGTCACGCCGGGCCCCAGCACTGAAGCTTTCTTT. This chain joins TRBV19 and TRBJ1-1; D gene unclear. V was shortened by 11 bases and J by 4 bases, with 17 bases between the two germline ends. This CDR3 spans 13 amino acids. CDR1 and CDR2 from the germline V gene are LNHDA and SQIVND (reference sequence).

This clone occurred once. The chain uses TRBV28 and TRBJ1-5; no reliable D call. The CDR3 consists of 14 residues. Per germline, CDR1 MDHEN and CDR2 SYDVKM. The V end was cut by 6 bases, the J end by 4 bases, with 13 bases between. CDR3 in amino acids: CASRLGPKNQPQHF. CDR3 coding DNA: TGTGCCAGCAGACTAGGGCCGAAGAATCAGCCCCAGCATTTT. The variable domain in full, completed from reference TRBV28 and TRBJ1-5, reads DVKVTQSSRYLVKRTGEKVFLECVQDMDHENMFWYRQDPGLGLRLIYFSYDVKMKEKGDIPEGYSVSREKKERFSLILESASTNQTSMYLCASRLGPKNQPQHFGDGTRLSIL.

The chain has TRBV15 and TRBJ2-3; D unresolved. Trimming removed 0 bases from V and 3 bases from J, with 10 bases in between. Germline CDR1 LNHNV, CDR2 YYDKDF (reference sequence). This CDR3 region has 15 residues. The CDR3 loop is CATSRENKRTDTQYF. CDR3 nucleotides: TGTGCCACCAGCAGAGAGAACAAGAGGACAGATACGCAGTATTTT.

This chain links TRBV12-3 or TRBV12-4 with TRBJ2-6; no reliable D call. Deletions cut 10 bases from V and 0 bases from J, with 7 bases between. The CDR3 is 13 amino acids. The DNA for the CDR3 is TGTGCCACCGCGAACTCTGGGGCCAACGTCCTGACTTTC. Protein product: CATANSGANVLTF.

J is TRBJ2-1 and V is TRBV18; D perhaps matches TRBD2 (6 bases). V was cut by 2 bases and J by 7 bases, with 24 bases left in between. Germline V gene data show CDR1 as KGHSH and CDR2 as LQKENI. The CDR3 totals 18 residues. The CDR3: CASSPSRVGGKMRNEQFF. The CDR3 nucleotides read TGTGCCAGCTCACCAAGCCGTGTCGGCGGGAAGATGAGAAATGAGCAGTTCTTC.

This clone was seen more than once but under ten times. This sequence joins TRBV3-1 (or the pseudogene TRBV3-2) and TRBJ2-2; TRBD1 aligns across 10 bases. Trimming at V came to 4 bases and at J to 4 bases, leaving 3 bases not matched to a gene. CDR1 is LGHDT, CDR2 YNNKEL, per germline (reference sequence). The CDR3 extends over 15 amino acids. The CDR3 DNA follows: TGTGCCAGCAGCCGTGGGACAGGGGTCACCGGGGAGCTGTTTTTT. This translates into CASSRGTGVTGELFF.

The chain joins TRBV6-5 to TRBJ1-1; TRBD1 matches 7 bases. V dropped 10 bases and J dropped 0; count of bases not matched to a gene: 5. Per the germline V gene, CDR1 is MNHEY and CDR2 is SVGAGI. CDR3 length equals 13 residues. DNA for the CDR3: TGTGCCACCCACGGGACAGTGAACACTGAAGCTTTCTTT. Amino acids: CATHGTVNTEAFF.

The CDR3 reads CASSFLAGAKYNEQFF. DNA of the CDR3: TGCGCCAGCAGCTTTCTAGCGGGAGCGAAATACAATGAGCAGTTCTTC. The chain has TRBV5-1 and TRBJ2-1, with 10 bases lining up with TRBD2. CDR3 size: 16 residues. Germline trimming cut 2 bases from V and 4 bases from J; bases unmatched to any gene: 6. Germline loops: CDR1 SGHRS, CDR2 YFSETQ.

The chain uses TRBV6-5 and TRBJ2-3, with unresolved D. CDR1 MNHEY and CDR2 SVGAGI come from the germline V gene. This CDR3 has 11 residues. V lost 6 bases and J 6 bases, leaving 7 bases between the germline ends. CDR3 amino acids: CASRLVDTQYF. The CDR3 DNA follows: TGTGCCAGCAGATTAGTGGATACGCAGTATTTT.

This clone occurred once. Other nucleotide sequences from this sample produce the same CDR3. V usage is TRBV7-9 and J usage is TRBJ1-1, with D possibly matching TRBD1 (5 bases). V shed 2 bases and J shed 5 bases, with 12 bases lying between them. The CDR3 covers 14 residues. CDR1 and CDR2 (germline): SEHNR, FQNEAQ (reference sequence). The CDR3 DNA reads as TGTGCCAGCAGCTTACGGACCGGGGGGACTGAAGCTTTCTTT. Translation: CASSLRTGGTEAFF. Full variable domain (missing parts from reference TRBV7-9 and TRBJ1-1): DTGVSQNPRHKITKRGQNVTFRCDPISEHNRLYWYRQTLGQGPEFLTYFQNEAQLEKSRLLSDRFSAERPKGSFSTLEIQRTEQGDSAMYLCASSLRTGGTEAFFGQGTRLTVV.

The gene calls are TRBV6-6 and TRBJ2-7; no clear D gene. Germline CDR1 is MNHNY and CDR2 is SVGAGI (reference sequence). The V end was cut by 0 bases, the J end by 2 bases, with 14 bases between. The CDR3 is 16 residues long. The CDR3 DNA sequence: TGTGCCAGCAGTTACTCCCGGACGGCCAGTCCCTACGAGCAGTACTTC. Amino acids: CASSYSRTASPYEQYF.

This chain uses TRBV4-1 with TRBJ1-6; 7 bases are a match to TRBD1. Germline CDR1 MGHRA, CDR2 YSYEKL. After removal of 3 bases from V and 8 bases from J, the junction contained 7 bases not matched to a gene. This CDR3 is 15 amino acids long. CDR3 amino acids: CASSQGRGLDSPLHF. The CDR3 DNA is TGCGCCAGCAGCCAGGGCAGGGGGTTGGATTCACCCCTCCACTTT.

This sequence joins TRBV6-5 and TRBJ2-1; no reliable D call. CDR3 length: 12 amino acids. Trimming pared 0 bases from V and 7 bases from J, leaving 4 bases between. The germline V gene has CDR1 MNHEY and CDR2 SVGAGI. The CDR3: CASSYSANEQFF. In DNA, the CDR3 is TGTGCCAGCAGTTACTCGGCTAATGAGCAGTTCTTC.

This clone was detected once. This chain joins TRBV5-5 and TRBJ1-1; no definite D call. The CDR3 runs 13 residues. The V end lost 4 bases, the J end lost 1 base, and 8 bases lay between the germline ends. The germline V gene encodes CDR1 SGHKS and CDR2 YYEKEE (reference sequence). The CDR3 sequence: CASSPTGNTEAFF. DNA of the CDR3: TGTGCCAGCAGCCCCACGGGGAACACTGAAGCTTTCTTT.